These 17 T cell receptor beta chains originate from one sample sequenced in a study of PD-1 blockade in classical Hodgkin lymphoma. Generated by immunoSEQ multiplex PCR, the TCRdb table keeps only in-frame clones and is missing some. The table lists 50,000 to 65,000 clones, about 90% of them singletons. The time point here: cycle 4 day 1 (C4D1), after less than 7 weeks of nivolumab. Relapse after autologous stem cell transplantation occurred in every patient, and brentuximab vedotin exposure varied. Sample: peripheral blood mononuclear cells (PBMCs), taken before the fourth cycle of nivolumab. Receptor source: a human donor with classical Hodgkin lymphoma.

This clone has a handful of counts. V usage is TRBV19 and J usage is TRBJ1-1, with D possibly matching TRBD1 (6 bases). The CDR3 contains 13 residues. Germline V gene data show CDR1 as LNHDA and CDR2 as SQIVND (reference sequence). The V gene lost 11 bases and the J gene lost 1 base, with 14 bases spanning the gap. CDR3 bases: TGTGCCGCAGGAAGGACAGCGAACACTGAAGCTTTCTTT. Protein sequence: CAAGRTANTEAFF. The full variable domain, in which reference TRBV19 and TRBJ1-1 provide the parts outside the CDR3, is DGGITQSPKYLFRKEGQNVTLSCEQNLNHDAMYWYRQDPGQGLRLIYYSQIVNDFQKGDIAEGYSVSREKKESFPLTVTSAQKNPTAFYLCAAGRTANTEAFFGQGTRLTVV.

The chain carries TRBV27 and TRBJ2-3, with a possible D match to TRBD2 (6 bases). CDR1 is MNHEY, CDR2 SMNVEV, per germline (reference sequence). This CDR3 has 17 residues. V lost 2 bases and J lost 1, with 16 bases in between. The CDR3 DNA follows: TGTGCCAGCAGTTTACCACGAGGAAGCGGGCGCACAGATACGCAGTATTTT. This codes for CASSLPRGSGRTDTQYF.

The V gene is TRBV2, the J gene TRBJ2-3, with 9 bases lining up with TRBD2. V trimming: 1 base; J trimming: 8 bases; junction bases outside the gene matches: 4. CDR1 and CDR2 from the germline V gene are SNHLY and FYNNEI. The CDR3 consists of 14 residues. The CDR3 DNA reads as TGTGCCAGCAGTGAAGGCGGGGGGGCCGGTACGCAGTATTTT. Translation gives CASSEGGGAGTQYF.

In DNA, the CDR3 is TGTGCCAGCAGCTATCAAGCTGAGTCCTACGAGCAGTACTTC. Translating it yields CASSYQAESYEQYF. This chain joins TRBV6-5 and TRBJ2-7; D is unresolved. Germline CDR1 is MNHEY and CDR2 is SVGAGI. This CDR3 contains 14 residues. Trimming shortened V by 6 bases and J by 1 base, and 13 bases separated the two germline ends.

The chain uses TRBV5-1 and TRBJ2-7, with 8 positions matching TRBD1. Unmatched junction bases numbered 4, after V lost 4 bases and J lost 1 base. The CDR3 is 14 residues long. Germline CDR1 SGHRS, CDR2 YFSETQ. The CDR3 loop reads CASSGQGASYEQYF. DNA for the CDR3: TGCGCCAGCAGCGGGCAGGGGGCTTCCTACGAGCAGTACTTC.

In this sample, this clone turned up a few times. The V and J genes are TRBV11-2 and TRBJ1-6; weak D call: TRBD1 (6 bases). V was clipped by 2 bases and J by 7 bases, with 15 bases between them. CDR1 and CDR2 (germline): SGHAT, FQNNGV. The CDR3 spans 16 residues. The CDR3 DNA sequence: TGTGCCAGCAGCTTAAGGGGGGTCCTGATCAATTCACCCCTCCACTTT. The encoded protein is CASSLRGVLINSPLHF.

V and J are TRBV7-8 and TRBJ1-5; unclear D gene. This CDR3 comprises 14 residues. V dropped 5 bases and J dropped 7 bases, with 15 bases sitting between them. Germline CDR1 is SGHVS and CDR2 is FQNEAQ. CDR3 region: CASSPRGWEQPQHF. The CDR3 region has the DNA TGTGCCAGCAGCCCAAGAGGTTGGGAGCAGCCCCAGCATTTT.

The rearrangement uses TRBV4-1 and TRBJ1-4, with a weak D call TRBD1 (6 bases). CDR3 length: 16 residues. Germline assignment: CDR1 MGHRA and CDR2 YSYEKL. V lost 0 bases and J 7 bases, leaving 15 bases between the germline ends. The DNA for the CDR3 is TGCGCCAGCAGCCAAGATTGGTCGACAGGAGCTGAAAAACTGTTTTTT. Its translation is CASSQDWSTGAEKLFF.

The chain combines TRBV5-1 with TRBJ2-5; D is possibly TRBD2 (7 bases). There are 15 residues in the CDR3. The ends were cut back, 1 base at V and 5 bases at J, with 15 bases in the middle. Germline V gene data show CDR1 as SGHRS and CDR2 as YFSETQ. The CDR3 loop reads CASSLPRGAGETQYF. Here the CDR3 DNA reads TGCGCCAGCAGCTTGCCTCGGGGGGCAGGGGAGACCCAGTACTTC.

V gene TRBV6-5 combines with J gene TRBJ2-5; 10 bases align to TRBD1. Trimming cost V 4 bases and J 5 bases; bases outside gene matches: 7. CDR1 is MNHEY and CDR2 is SVGAGI in the germline V gene. CDR3 length: 15 amino acids. The CDR3 spells CASSFTGTGVETQYF. The CDR3 nucleotides are TGTGCCAGCAGTTTTACCGGGACAGGGGTTGAGACCCAGTACTTC.

The chain couples TRBV28 to TRBJ2-3; D tentatively fits TRBD1 or TRBD2 (6 bases each). This CDR3 has 15 amino acids. Germline V lookup: CDR1 MDHEN, CDR2 SYDVKM. Trimming removed 6 bases at V and 1 base at J, with 14 bases between. This chain's CDR3 is CASSSPGGGTDTQYF. As DNA, the CDR3 is TGTGCCAGCAGCTCGCCCGGGGGCGGCACAGATACGCAGTATTTT.

The V and J genes are TRBV27 and TRBJ1-1; D perhaps matches TRBD1 (6 bases). From germline, CDR1 is MNHEY and CDR2 SMNVEV (reference sequence). The CDR3 runs 14 residues. Trimming stripped 5 bases from V and 3 bases from J, with 13 bases between. The CDR3 DNA reads as TGTGCCAGCAGTCTGGACAGAATTGACACTGAAGCTTTCTTT. Translated: CASSLDRIDTEAFF.

The chain combines TRBV7-9 with TRBJ1-3, with D unclear. The CDR3 consists of 15 residues. The germline gives CDR1 SEHNR, CDR2 FQNEAQ (reference sequence). V was cut by 2 bases and J by 0 bases, with 8 bases left in between. This CDR3 is CASSLRSTSGNTIYF. For the CDR3, the DNA is TGTGCCAGCAGCTTAAGAAGTACCTCTGGAAACACCATATATTTT. Based on the CDR3 plus reference TRBV7-9 and TRBJ1-3, the full variable domain is DTGVSQNPRHKITKRGQNVTFRCDPISEHNRLYWYRQTLGQGPEFLTYFQNEAQLEKSRLLSDRFSAERPKGSFSTLEIQRTEQGDSAMYLCASSLRSTSGNTIYFGEGSWLTVV.

The chain has TRBV5-1 and TRBJ2-5; D might be TRBD1 (6 bases). This CDR3 has 12 amino acids. Trimming cost V 4 bases and J 5 bases, with 9 bases left between them. Germline V gene data show CDR1 as SGHRS and CDR2 as YFSETQ. The CDR3 nucleotides read TGCGCCAGCAGCCGGACAGACGAGACCCAGTACTTC. Translating it yields CASSRTDETQYF.

This clone was seen only once. In nucleotides, the CDR3 is TGTGCCAGCGTAGGGGCCTACGGGGGACTCGAGCAGTACTTC. As protein: CASVGAYGGLEQYF. J is TRBJ2-7 and V is TRBV6-5; weak D call: TRBD2 (6 bases). Per germline, CDR1 MNHEY and CDR2 SVGAGI. The V end lost 8 bases, the J end lost 6 bases, and 20 bases lay between the germline ends. The CDR3 has 14 amino acids.

The chain carries TRBV7-2 and TRBJ2-5; TRBD2 agrees at 7 bases. V shed 6 bases and J 1 base; nucleotides not matched to a gene: 5. The CDR3 covers 14 residues. Germline assignment: CDR1 SGHTA and CDR2 FQGNSA. CDR3 DNA: TGTGCCAGCAGGTTAAGCGGGGCCCAAGAGACCCAGTACTTC. Translation gives CASRLSGAQETQYF.

The chain recombines TRBV5-1 with TRBJ1-2; D uncertain. Trimming shortened V by 1 base and J by 5 bases, and 12 bases separated the two germline ends. The germline V gene encodes CDR1 SGHRS and CDR2 YFSETQ. The length of the CDR3 is 14 residues. The CDR3 spells CASSLTPVPYGYTF. The CDR3 nucleotides read TGCGCCAGCAGCTTGACCCCAGTTCCTTATGGCTACACCTTC. Full variable domain (missing parts from reference TRBV5-1 and TRBJ1-2): KAGVTQTPRYLIKTRGQQVTLSCSPISGHRSVSWYQQTPGQGLQFLFEYFSETQRNKGNFPGRFSGRQFSNSRSEMNVSTLELGDSALYLCASSLTPVPYGYTFGSGTRLTVV.